A selection of T cell receptor beta chains follows, all from one sample in a study of beta chain features in type 1 diabetes. Profiled with immunoSEQ multiplex PCR; TCRdb holds only in-frame clones, not every one. There are around 240,000 clones in the sample; around 16% occur only once, and approximately 0.086% lies in the top ten. The source material was naive CD4+ T cells from blood. The receptors stem from a man between 25 and 39 years old with type 1 diabetes. CDR3s include the opening cysteine and the closing phenylalanine or tryptophan. The order of the fields is V gene, J gene, D gene, CDR3 protein. A D gene is named only where the DNA matches it firmly.

>TRBV9|TRBJ2-3|.
CASSVANKGDTQYF
>TRBV28|TRBJ2-6|.
CASTYPGDTGANVLTF
>TRBV20-1|TRBJ2-7|.
CSGGISYEQYF
>TRBV15|TRBJ2-5|TRBD1
CATSGQGRETQYF
>TRBV6-5|TRBJ2-7|.
CASSYSSRPEIREQYF
>TRBV10-3|TRBJ2-7|TRBD1
CAISRSHRDRVYEQYF
>TRBV28|TRBJ1-2|.
CASSYMRAASNYGYTF
>TRBV7-9|TRBJ1-1|.
CALRSVNTEAFF
>TRBV7-9|TRBJ2-1|TRBD1
CASSFGQGDDEQFF
>TRBV7-9|TRBJ2-6|.
CASSLGLGKSGANVLTF
>TRBV7-2|TRBJ2-3|.
CASSLGGPGTDTQYF
>TRBV7-9|TRBJ2-3|TRBD1
CASRGGQGPDTQYF
>TRBV5-4|TRBJ2-1|.
CASSAAEGDEQFF
>TRBV14|TRBJ2-5|.
CASSHRLGGEETQYF
>TRBV19|TRBJ2-7|.
CASSMEGHYEQYF
>TRBV7-2|TRBJ2-3|.
CASSSYTDTQYF
>TRBV10-2|TRBJ2-5|.
CASSESVETQYF
>TRBV23-1|TRBJ2-3|.
CASSQSRRRGTDTQYF
>TRBV30|TRBJ1-1|.
CAWSVGAGTEAFF
>TRBV29-1|TRBJ1-3|TRBD1
CSIDRVSGNTIYF
>TRBV28|TRBJ2-7|.
CASSTTGYEQYF
>TRBV27|TRBJ1-2|.
CASSLTGNYGYTF
>TRBV5-1|TRBJ2-1|.
CASSSQNKYNEQFF
>TRBV18|TRBJ2-7|.
CASSPRQETYEQYF
>TRBV6-5|TRBJ2-3|.
CASSPGTLETDTQYF
>TRBV7-2|TRBJ2-5|TRBD2
CASSLRLAGVLFETQYF
>TRBV29-1|TRBJ2-7|.
CSVGGALTYEQYF
>TRBV29-1|TRBJ2-3|TRBD2
CSAVAGADTQYF